This entry lists 17 T cell receptor beta chains sequenced from one sample in a study of identical twins. TCRdb re-called the 5' RACE reads with MiXCR, one entry per CDR3 protein. The data show about 690,000 distinct CDR3 sequences, with around 5.7% seen just once and roughly 1.6% held by the top ten. The sequenced material came from naive T cells sorted from blood. The receptor set was obtained from a man between 18 and 35 years old in good health.

This sequence joins TRBV7-9 and TRBJ2-7; 8 nucleotides line up with TRBD1. The V and J ends lost 3 bases and 2 bases, in that order; junction bases with no gene match: 6. The V gene's germline CDR1 is SEHNR and CDR2 FQNEAQ (reference sequence). This CDR3 is 15 amino acids long. As DNA, the CDR3 is TGTGCCAGCAGCTTCGCCGGGACAGGAACCTACGAGCAGTACGTC. As protein: CASSFAGTGTYEQYV.

The chain recombines TRBV28 with TRBJ2-7; possibly TRBD1 for D (5 bases). CDR3 length equals 17 residues. V was pared by 5 bases and J by 4 bases, with 24 bases between. Germline CDR1 and CDR2: MDHEN and SYDVKM. The CDR3 DNA reads as TGTGCCAGCAGTACGGTATTTACAGGTGAGATAAGGTACGAGCAGTACGTC. Translation: CASSTVFTGEIRYEQYV.

With respect to this clonotype: With a much larger clone just one base away, this may be a read error. No conserved phenylalanine or tryptophan is present at the end of the CDR3, so a read error is the likely explanation. The rearrangement joins TRBV5-1 to TRBJ1-1, with D perhaps matching TRBD1 (6 bases). CDR1 is SGHRS and CDR2 is YFSETQ in the germline V gene. This CDR3 spans 12 amino acids. V lost 2 bases to trimming and J lost 6 bases, with 8 bases between them. The CDR3 DNA reads TGCGCCAGCAGCTTACAGGGCCCTGAAGCTTTCTCT. Protein sequence: CASSLQGPEAFS.

This clonotype was seen repeatedly, ten times or more. J is TRBJ2-7 and V is TRBV12-3 or TRBV12-4, with D perhaps matching TRBD2 (5 bases). There are 13 residues in the CDR3. The V end lost 6 bases, the J end lost 2 bases, and 11 bases lay between the germline ends. The CDR3 protein is CASRPPGAYEQYV. The CDR3 nucleotides are TGTGCCAGCAGGCCTCCCGGGGCCTACGAGCAGTACGTC.

This clonotype was recorded at least ten times. The chain uses TRBV20-1 and TRBJ2-2; TRBD1 matches 8 bases. The CDR3 contains 14 residues. CDR1 DFQATT and CDR2 SNEGSKA come from the germline V gene (reference sequence). The trim removed 6 bases at V and 1 base at J, leaving 4 bases unmatched. CDR3 in amino acids: CSARTGRNTGELFF. CDR3 DNA sequence: TGCAGTGCAAGGACAGGGCGGAACACCGGGGAGCTGTTTTTT.

This clonotype has a count of ten or more. This chain joins TRBV4-2 and TRBJ1-4; D is ambiguous. CDR3 length: 15 residues. V was trimmed by 1 base and J by 0 bases, leaving 6 bases between them. From germline, CDR1 is LGHNA and CDR2 YNFKEQ. CDR3 in DNA: TGTGCCAGCAGCCAAGTTGTAGCAACTAATGAAAAACTGTTTTTT. Residues: CASSQVVATNEKLFF.

The chain employs TRBV4-1 and TRBJ2-3, with TRBD2 matching over 9 bases. V lost 1 base, J lost 4 bases, and 6 bases stayed unmatched. This CDR3 spans 16 amino acids. In germline, CDR1 is MGHRA, CDR2 YSYEKL. CDR3 sequence: CASSQGPAGGADTQYF. DNA of the CDR3: TGCGCCAGCAGCCAAGGCCCGGCGGGGGGGGCAGATACGCAGTATTTT.

This clonotype was picked up many times. The chain is built from TRBV29-1 and TRBJ2-1; 9 bases align to TRBD1. The trim removed 8 bases at V and 9 bases at J, leaving 8 bases unmatched. CDR3 length equals 12 residues. CDR1 is SQVTM and CDR2 is ANQGSEA in the germline V gene. CDR3: CSPKGQGGEQFF. The CDR3, as DNA: TGCAGCCCTAAGGGACAGGGCGGTGAGCAGTTCTTC.

This clonotype was seen repeatedly, ten times or more. The gene calls are TRBV7-2 and TRBJ2-3; the D gene is possibly TRBD2 (6 bases). This CDR3 is 15 amino acids long. CDR1 and CDR2 from the germline V gene are SGHTA and FQGNSA. The ends were cut back, 1 base at V and 8 bases at J, with 16 bases in the middle. The CDR3 loop is CASSLVARVGGTQYF. The DNA for the CDR3 is TGTGCCAGCAGCTTAGTCGCTCGCGTGGGGGGTACGCAGTATTTT.

This clonotype showed up many times. This CDR3 is CASSGTQEQSNQPQHF. Here the CDR3 DNA reads TGTGCCAGCAGTGGGACTCAGGAGCAAAGCAATCAGCCCCAGCATTTT. The chain links TRBV6-2 or TRBV6-3 to TRBJ1-5; possible D gene TRBD1, 5 bases. V was trimmed by 5 bases and J by 1 base, leaving 15 bases between them. Germline CDR1 is MNHEY and CDR2 is SVGEGT. This CDR3 has 16 residues.

This clonotype showed up many times. The chain carries TRBV29-1 and TRBJ2-1; the D gene is possibly TRBD1 (7 bases). Trimming removed 6 bases at V and 9 bases at J, with 24 bases between. The CDR3 has 15 amino acids. Looked up from germline, CDR1 is SQVTM and CDR2 is ANQGSEA. The CDR3 reads CSVPRTGTRAGEQFF. DNA of the CDR3: TGCAGCGTGCCAAGGACAGGAACGCGAGCGGGTGAGCAGTTCTTC.

In this sample, this clonotype turned up many times. The chain links TRBV10-3 to TRBJ2-3; 9 nucleotides line up with TRBD2. This CDR3 spans 16 amino acids. Unmatched junction bases numbered 10, after V lost 5 bases and J lost 4 bases. CDR1 is ENHRY, CDR2 SYGVKD, per germline. DNA of the CDR3: TGTGCCATCAGTCAAAGTGGGGTAGCGGGAGCAGATACGCAGTATTTT. It translates to CAISQSGVAGADTQYF.

This clonotype has at least ten counts. The chain couples TRBV20-1 to TRBJ2-7; a weak D match, TRBD1 (6 bases). Trimming left V 8 bases short and J 0 bases short, with 14 bases between. Germline values: CDR1 DFQATT, CDR2 SNEGSKA (reference sequence). The CDR3 is 13 residues long. The chain's CDR3 is CSLHWDTSYEQYF. The DNA for the CDR3 is TGCAGTCTTCATTGGGACACCTCCTACGAGCAGTACTTC.

This sequence joins TRBV6-2 or TRBV6-3 and TRBJ2-1, with D maybe TRBD2 (6 bases). This CDR3 is 14 amino acids long. The V and J ends lost 5 bases and 0 bases respectively, with 8 bases between them. Germline CDR1 and CDR2: MNHEY and SVGEGT. For the CDR3, the DNA is TGTGCCAGCAGTACAGCGGGCTCCTACAATGAGCAGTTCTTC. As protein: CASSTAGSYNEQFF.

This clonotype has ten or more counts. The rearrangement uses TRBV20-1 and TRBJ2-5, with 8 nucleotides matching TRBD2. V shed 4 bases, J shed 11 bases, and the junction held 12 bases outside the gene matches. The CDR3 sequence is 13 residues long. Germline V gene lookup returns CDR1 DFQATT and CDR2 SNEGSKA (reference sequence). The CDR3 loop reads CSATDTREGVQYF. CDR3 DNA: TGCAGTGCTACGGATACTCGGGAGGGTGTTCAGTACTTC.

In the case of this clonotype: A read error is possible here, since a much larger clone lies one base away. This CDR3 is CSSSQRDTNYGYTF. The CDR3 bases are TGTTCCAGCAGCCAAAGGGACACAAACTATGGCTACACCTTC. The rearrangement links TRBV4-2 to TRBJ1-2; the D gene is possibly TRBD1 (6 bases). Germline CDR1 and CDR2: LGHNA and YNFKEQ. The CDR3 length is 14 residues.

A few counts support this clonotype. This chain joins TRBV7-9 and TRBJ2-3; unclear D gene. V lost 5 bases and J lost 0, with 18 bases in between. Germline-derived CDR1 and CDR2 are SEHNR and FQNEAQ (reference sequence). The CDR3 has 17 residues. CDR3 bases: TGTGCCAGCAGCCCCTCCCCCTGGGGTTCTAGCACAGATACGCAGTATTTT. Amino acid sequence: CASSPSPWGSSTDTQYF.